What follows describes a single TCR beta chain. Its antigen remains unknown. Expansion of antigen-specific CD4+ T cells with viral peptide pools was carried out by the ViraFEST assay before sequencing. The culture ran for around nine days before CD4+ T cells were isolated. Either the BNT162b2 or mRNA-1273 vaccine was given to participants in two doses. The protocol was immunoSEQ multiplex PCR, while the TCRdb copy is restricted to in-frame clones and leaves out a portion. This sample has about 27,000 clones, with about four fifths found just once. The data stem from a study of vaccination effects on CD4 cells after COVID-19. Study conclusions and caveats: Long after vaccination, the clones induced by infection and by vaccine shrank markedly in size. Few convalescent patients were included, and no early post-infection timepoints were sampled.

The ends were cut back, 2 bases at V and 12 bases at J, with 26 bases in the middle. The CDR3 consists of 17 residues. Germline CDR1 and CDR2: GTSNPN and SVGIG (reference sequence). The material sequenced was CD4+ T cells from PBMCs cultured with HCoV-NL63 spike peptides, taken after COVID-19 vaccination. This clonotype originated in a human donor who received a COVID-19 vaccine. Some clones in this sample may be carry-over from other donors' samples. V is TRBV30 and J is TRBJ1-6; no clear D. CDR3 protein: CAWSYGLDSHRNIPLHF. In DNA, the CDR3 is TGTGCCTGGAGTTACGGCCTGGATTCTCACCGCAATATACCCCTCCACTTT.